The present entry profiles one T cell receptor (beta chain) with its context. This specimen belongs to a study of cytomegalovirus exposure and HLA in healthy donors. The PCR ran on 60 Vbeta and 13 Jbeta primers. Sequencing was performed with immunoSEQ multiplex PCR; in TCRdb, only in-frame clones are kept and a portion is missing. The data hold about 140,000 clones, with roughly four fifths observed a single time. The germline V gene has CDR1 MNHNS and CDR2 SASEGT. The CDR3 contains 15 residues. The V and J ends lost 2 bases and 3 bases respectively, with 11 bases between them. Sequencing was performed on PBMCs. The sequence came from a man aged 18 to 30 in good health and CMV-seropositive. The chain uses TRBV6-1 and TRBJ1-5; unclear D gene. CDR3 nucleotides: TGTGCCAGCAGTGAACAGACCTACTACAATCAGCCCCAGCATTTT. This gives the protein CASSEQTYYNQPQHF.